The source of this T cell receptor beta chain is a study of blood T cells in healthy people across ages. Germline V gives CDR1 SGHTA, CDR2 FQGNSA. CDR3 length: 16 amino acids. The ends were cut back, 4 bases at V and 0 bases at J, with 13 bases in the middle. For the second PCR, which ran for 7 to 11 cycles, a sample-barcoded 5' primer and a J-beta primer mix were used. TCRdb re-called the 5' RACE reads with MiXCR, one entry per CDR3 protein. This repertoire shows about 1.8 million distinct CDR3 sequences, just under 50% found once; its top ten account for over 2%. The V and J genes are TRBV7-2 and TRBJ1-3; D remains unclear. The receptor was derived from a woman aged 40 to 50 in good health. The sequenced sample was blood. CDR3 sequence (DNA): TGTGCCAGCAGCTCCCAGGCCGAGCTCTCTGGAAACACCATATATTTT. It codes for CASSSQAELSGNTIYF.